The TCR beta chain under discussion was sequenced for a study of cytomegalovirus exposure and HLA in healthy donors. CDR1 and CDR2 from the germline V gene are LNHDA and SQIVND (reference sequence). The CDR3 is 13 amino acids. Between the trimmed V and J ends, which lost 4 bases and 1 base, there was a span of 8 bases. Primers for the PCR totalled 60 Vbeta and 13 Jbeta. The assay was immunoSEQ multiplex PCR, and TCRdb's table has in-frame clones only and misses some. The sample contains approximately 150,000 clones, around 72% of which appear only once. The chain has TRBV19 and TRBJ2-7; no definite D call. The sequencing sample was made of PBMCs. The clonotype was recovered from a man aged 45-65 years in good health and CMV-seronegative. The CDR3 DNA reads TGTGCCAGTAGTAGTCTAACTTCCTACGAGCAGTACTTC. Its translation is CASSSLTSYEQYF.